This TCR beta chain derives from a study of response to subunit inactivated influenza vaccine. Trimming removed 3 bases from V and 5 bases from J, with 8 bases in between. The length of the CDR3 is 12 residues. CDR1 and CDR2 from the germline V gene are LNHDA and SQIVND (reference sequence). Points on this clonotype: Its specificity is unknown.

TCRdb itself ran the RT-PCR reads through MiXCR, one entry per CDR3 protein. The sample carries 700,000 to 900,000 distinct CDR3 sequences, about 20% recorded once. Broader study findings: Seasonal influenza vaccination, on each occasion, was suggested by the authors to recruit few new T cells.

The origin of this receptor is a man aged 50-59 years who received an inactivated influenza vaccine. The V and J genes are TRBV19 and TRBJ2-7, with a possible D match to TRBD2 (5 bases). Source: PBMCs from blood, taken approximately 5 days after vaccination. This chain's CDR3 is CASSIPGNEQYF. CDR3 bases: TGTGCCAGTAGTATCCCGGGGAACGAGCAGTACTTC.